The clone carrying this T cell receptor (beta chain) has just a few counts. Its target is unknown. This CDR3 comprises 15 residues. CDR1 and CDR2 from the germline V gene are SGDLS and YYNGEE. Between the trimmed V and J ends, which lost 1 base and 4 bases, there was a span of 13 bases. These data belong to a study of post-analysis software for immune sequencing data. About the research overall: Patients with relapsing-remitting, secondary progressive and progressive-relapsing multiple sclerosis courses were all represented. Findings and limits, study-wide: For normalized Chao1 diversity, multiple sclerosis patients scored significantly lower than controls did. Higher frequency in patients than in controls was seen for about five TRBV segments, with TRBV5-6, TRBV5-1 and TRBV20-1 among them. Strong co-clustering by F measure was evident for samples that had been prepared in the same batch.

The TCR beta cDNA libraries carried unique molecular identifiers. The T cell input of roughly 0.95 to 10 million gave about 500,000 cDNA molecules. TCRdb re-derived calls from the PCR reads in MiXCR, one entry per CDR3 protein. The sample includes 450,000 to 650,000 distinct CDR3 sequences, roughly 47% of them seen just once. This chain uses TRBV9 with TRBJ2-3; maybe TRBD1 (5 bases). Sequenced material: blood. The clonotype was recovered from a girl aged 10-17 years with multiple sclerosis. CDR3 protein: CASSVMDTGADTQYF. The CDR3 nucleotides are TGTGCCAGCAGCGTAATGGACACGGGCGCAGATACGCAGTATTTT.